The subject of this entry is one T cell receptor (beta chain). Its target antigen remains unknown. Per-base quality was not reported, and no clone a single base away is much larger than it. These data come from a study of shared T cell receptors in the human thymus (dated by TCRdb to the early 2020s). Background on the whole study: The study examined how self-reactive, shared T-cell receptor alpha chains are generated in the human thymus.

Library preparation was by the immunoSEQ multiplex PCR assay. Drawn from immuneACCESS, this table holds only the in-frame rearrangements with V and J called that TCRdb kept. Clones are partly lost; checked studies trace under half to an unresolved V gene and leave the rest unexplained. This sample holds more than 550,000 clones; roughly 85% were observed only once. The ten biggest clones cover 0.0095% to 0.011% of the sample. Including cysteine and phenylalanine, the CDR3 has 17 amino acids. The only DNA kept is the CDR3, 51 bases in frame from the first base. CDR1 is given as SGHRS and CDR2 as YFSETQ, both from the germline V gene. V loses 2 bases of germline sequence and J loses 3 bases, and the interval between the two ends is 21 bases. These data were also reused for a study on human thymus T cells. From that second study: In Finland, the donors were immunologically healthy infants who were having open corrective cardiac surgery for congenital heart defects. Thymus tissue was collected as surgical resects that were removed during corrective cardiac surgery. V and J gene segment usage appeared biased in both thymic and peripheral blood repertoires. The related research reported highly overlapping thymic TCR repertoires among unrelated individuals. The study characterized TCR alpha and beta repertoires from under 10 infant thymus samples and a few related peripheral blood samples. The cohort included more than 5 male and a couple of female infants, with donor ages spanning 7 to 244 days. Thymocytes were freed from the tissue by mechanical means and kept at -70 degrees C as pellets of roughly 9-34 million cells. A QIAsymphony instrument was used to extract genomic DNA from the frozen cell pellets. Using the immunoSEQ multiplex PCR assay, the TCRB and TCRAD loci were amplified from a standardized quantity of quality-controlled genomic DNA. Amplicons spanned the V(D)J region at a length sufficient to cover the CDR3 and identify V and J genes. The commercial immunoSEQ service was used to sequence amplicons on an Illumina platform. Corrections for primer bias and sequencing errors followed previously described methods, while TCRAD and TCRB definitions were based on the IMGT database. Repertoires were analysed with immunoSEQ Analyzer 3.0 and VDJTools, covering basic statistics, V/J segment usage, diversity estimates, rarefaction and pairwise overlap. To estimate diversity, the Chao1, ChaoE, Efron-Thisted, Shannon and inverse Simpson indices were applied, and diversity was also estimated on datasets down-sampled to the smallest sample. For repertoire overlap, CDR3 nucleotide sequence, V gene and J gene had to match strictly, and clustering was done by Jaccard-based multidimensional scaling. Thymus samples yielded on average roughly 800,000 unique TCRB clonotypes, compared with around 91,000 from blood samples.

The receptor comes from a girl under three years old with a congenital heart defect. Donor details come from another sample of the same person, matched by shared clones. Specimen: thymocytes. This chain is built from TRBV5-1 and TRBJ2-7; the D segment could be TRBD2, given 6 matching bases. The CDR3 in this case is CASSFGRRGNLDYEQYF. The sequenced DNA: TGCGCCAGCAGCTTCGGTCGCCGGGGGAACCTTGACTACGAGCAGTACTTC.